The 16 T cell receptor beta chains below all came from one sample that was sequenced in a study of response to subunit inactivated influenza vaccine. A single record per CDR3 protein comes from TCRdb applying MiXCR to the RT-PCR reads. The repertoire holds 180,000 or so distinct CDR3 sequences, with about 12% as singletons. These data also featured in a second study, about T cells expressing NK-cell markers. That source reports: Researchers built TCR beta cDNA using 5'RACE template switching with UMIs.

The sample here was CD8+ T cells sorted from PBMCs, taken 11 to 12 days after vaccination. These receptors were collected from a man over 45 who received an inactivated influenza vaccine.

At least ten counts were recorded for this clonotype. CDR3 residues: CASSQQRTETGELFF. Here the CDR3 DNA reads TGCGCCAGCAGCCAGCAAAGGACGGAAACCGGGGAGCTGTTTTTT. The chain has TRBV4-1 and TRBJ2-2; D gene ambiguous. CDR3 length equals 15 residues. Trimming took 3 bases from V and 5 from J, leaving 13 bases between them. Germline CDR1 is MGHRA and CDR2 is YSYEKL.

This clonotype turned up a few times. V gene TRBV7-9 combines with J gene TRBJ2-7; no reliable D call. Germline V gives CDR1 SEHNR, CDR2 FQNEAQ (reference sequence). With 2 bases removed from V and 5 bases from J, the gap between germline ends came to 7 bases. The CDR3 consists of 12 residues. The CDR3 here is CASSLRPNEQYF. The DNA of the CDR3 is TGTGCCAGCAGCTTACGGCCCAACGAGCAGTACTTC.

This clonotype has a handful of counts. CDR3 residues: CASSDHLRDEQFF. The CDR3 DNA reads TGCGCCAGCAGTGACCACTTGAGGGATGAGCAGTTCTTC. The chain carries TRBV10-2 and TRBJ2-1, with a weak D call TRBD2 (5 bases). Germline V gene data show CDR1 as WSHSY and CDR2 as SAAADI. The CDR3 length is 13 residues. The ends were cut back, 3 bases at V and 8 bases at J, with 11 bases in the middle.

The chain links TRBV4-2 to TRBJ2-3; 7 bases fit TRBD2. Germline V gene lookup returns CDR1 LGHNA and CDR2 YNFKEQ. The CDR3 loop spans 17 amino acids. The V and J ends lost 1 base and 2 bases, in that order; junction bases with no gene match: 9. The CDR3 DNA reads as TGTGCCAGCAGCCAAGTAAGCTTGCGGGAGAACACAGATACGCAGTATTTT. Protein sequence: CASSQVSLRENTDTQYF.

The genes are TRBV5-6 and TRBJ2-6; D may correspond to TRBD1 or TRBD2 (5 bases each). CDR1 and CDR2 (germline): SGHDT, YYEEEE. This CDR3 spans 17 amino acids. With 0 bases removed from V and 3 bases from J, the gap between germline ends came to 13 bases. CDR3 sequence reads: CASSLESRGVGANVLTF. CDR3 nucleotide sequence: TGTGCCAGCAGCTTGGAAAGTAGGGGAGTTGGGGCCAACGTCCTGACTTTC.

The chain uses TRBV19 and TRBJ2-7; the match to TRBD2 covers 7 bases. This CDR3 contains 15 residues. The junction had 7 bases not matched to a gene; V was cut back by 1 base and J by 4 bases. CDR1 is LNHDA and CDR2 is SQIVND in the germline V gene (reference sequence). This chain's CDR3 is CASSIGVAGVYEQYF. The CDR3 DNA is TGTGCCAGTAGTATAGGAGTCGCGGGAGTTTACGAGCAGTACTTC.

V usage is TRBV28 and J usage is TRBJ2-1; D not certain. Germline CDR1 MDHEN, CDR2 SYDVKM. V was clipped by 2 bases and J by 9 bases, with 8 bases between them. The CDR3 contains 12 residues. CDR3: CASSLSFGEQFF. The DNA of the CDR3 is TGTGCCAGCAGTTTAAGCTTCGGTGAGCAGTTCTTC.

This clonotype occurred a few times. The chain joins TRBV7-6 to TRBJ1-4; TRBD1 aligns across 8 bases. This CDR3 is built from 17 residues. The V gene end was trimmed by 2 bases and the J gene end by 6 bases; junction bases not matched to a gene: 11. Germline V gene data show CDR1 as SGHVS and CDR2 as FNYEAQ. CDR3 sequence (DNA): TGTGCCAGCAGCTTATTAGGCCAGGGGGCAGGATATGAAAAACTGTTTTTT. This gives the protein CASSLLGQGAGYEKLFF.

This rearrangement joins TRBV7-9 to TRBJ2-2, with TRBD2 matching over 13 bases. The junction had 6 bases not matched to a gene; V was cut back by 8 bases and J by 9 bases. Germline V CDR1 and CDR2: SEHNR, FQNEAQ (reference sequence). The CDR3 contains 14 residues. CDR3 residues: CASAGLAGFRELFF. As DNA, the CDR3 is TGTGCCAGCGCGGGACTAGCGGGGTTTAGGGAGCTGTTTTTT.

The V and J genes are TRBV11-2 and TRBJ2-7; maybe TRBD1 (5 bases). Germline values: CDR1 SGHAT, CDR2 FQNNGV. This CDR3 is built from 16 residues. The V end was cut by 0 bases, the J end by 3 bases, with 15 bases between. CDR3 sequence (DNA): TGTGCCAGCAGCTTAGATTTTGGGGCAGGGTACTACGAGCAGTACTTC. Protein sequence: CASSLDFGAGYYEQYF.

The CDR3 coding sequence is TGCGCCAGCAGCCAAGGTTGGGGTACCTACGAGCAGTACTTC. It yields the protein CASSQGWGTYEQYF. The rearrangement joins TRBV4-3 to TRBJ2-7; D gene uncertain. Trimming removed 1 base from V and 2 bases from J, with 9 bases in between. CDR3 length: 14 residues. Per the germline V gene, CDR1 is LGHNA and CDR2 is YSLEER.

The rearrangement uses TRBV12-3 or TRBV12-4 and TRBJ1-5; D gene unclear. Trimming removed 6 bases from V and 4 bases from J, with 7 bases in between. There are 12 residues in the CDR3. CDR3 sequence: CASRSINQPQHF. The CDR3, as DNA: TGTGCCAGCAGATCAATTAATCAGCCCCAGCATTTT.

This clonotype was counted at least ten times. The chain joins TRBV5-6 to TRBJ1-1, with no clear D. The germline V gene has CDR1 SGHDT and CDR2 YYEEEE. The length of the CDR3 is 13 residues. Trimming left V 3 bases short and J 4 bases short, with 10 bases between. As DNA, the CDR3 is TGTGCCAGCAGCTCCTGGCCAAGCACTGAAGCTTTCTTT. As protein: CASSSWPSTEAFF.

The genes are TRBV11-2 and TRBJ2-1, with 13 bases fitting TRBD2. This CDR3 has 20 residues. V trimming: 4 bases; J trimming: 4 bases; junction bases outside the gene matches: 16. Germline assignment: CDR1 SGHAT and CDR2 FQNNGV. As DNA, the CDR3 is TGTGCCAGCAGCTCTGAGACTAGCGGGGGGCTCACGGGGGTTTACAATGAGCAGTTCTTC. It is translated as CASSSETSGGLTGVYNEQFF.

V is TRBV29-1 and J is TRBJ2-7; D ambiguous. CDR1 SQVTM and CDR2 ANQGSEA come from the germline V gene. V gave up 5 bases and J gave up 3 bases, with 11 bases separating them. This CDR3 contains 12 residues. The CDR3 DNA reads TGCAGCGTTAGGGCGACCAACTACGAGCAGTACTTC. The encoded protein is CSVRATNYEQYF.

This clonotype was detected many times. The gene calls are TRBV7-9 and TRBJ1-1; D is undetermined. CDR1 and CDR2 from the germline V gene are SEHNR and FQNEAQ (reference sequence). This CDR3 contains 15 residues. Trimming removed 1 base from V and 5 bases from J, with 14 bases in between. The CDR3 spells CASSLGAHLLTEAFF. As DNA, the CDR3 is TGTGCCAGCAGCTTAGGAGCGCATTTATTGACTGAAGCTTTCTTT. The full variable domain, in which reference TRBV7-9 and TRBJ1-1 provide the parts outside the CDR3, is DTGVSQNPRHKITKRGQNVTFRCDPISEHNRLYWYRQTLGQGPEFLTYFQNEAQLEKSRLLSDRFSAERPKGSFSTLEIQRTEQGDSAMYLCASSLGAHLLTEAFFGQGTRLTVV.